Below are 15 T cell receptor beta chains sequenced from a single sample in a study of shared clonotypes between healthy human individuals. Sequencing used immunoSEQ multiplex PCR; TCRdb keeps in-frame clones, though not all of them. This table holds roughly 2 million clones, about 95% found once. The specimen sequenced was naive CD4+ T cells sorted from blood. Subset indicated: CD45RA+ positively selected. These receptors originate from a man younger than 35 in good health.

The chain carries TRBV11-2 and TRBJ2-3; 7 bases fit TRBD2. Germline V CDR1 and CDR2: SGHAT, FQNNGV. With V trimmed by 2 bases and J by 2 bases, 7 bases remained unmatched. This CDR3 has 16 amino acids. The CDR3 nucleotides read TGTGCCAGCAGCTTATGGGCTAGCGGATACACAGATACGCAGTATTTT. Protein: CASSLWASGYTDTQYF.

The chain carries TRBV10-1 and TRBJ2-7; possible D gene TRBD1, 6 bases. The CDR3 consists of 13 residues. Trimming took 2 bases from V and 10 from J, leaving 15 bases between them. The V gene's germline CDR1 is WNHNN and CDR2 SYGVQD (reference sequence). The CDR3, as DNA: TGCGCCAGCAGTGAGATCTTCAGGGGTCCTCAGTACTTC. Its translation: CASSEIFRGPQYF.

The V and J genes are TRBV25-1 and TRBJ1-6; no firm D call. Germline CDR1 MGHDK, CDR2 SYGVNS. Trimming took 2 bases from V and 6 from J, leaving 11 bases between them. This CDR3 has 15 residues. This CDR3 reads CASSEPGKGNSPLHF. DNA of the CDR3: TGTGCCAGCAGTGAACCGGGGAAGGGTAATTCACCCCTCCACTTT. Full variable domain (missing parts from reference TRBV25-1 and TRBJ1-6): EADIYQTPRYLVIGTGKKITLECSQTMGHDKMYWYQQDPGMELHLIHYSYGVNSTEKGDLSSESTVSRIRTEHFPLTLESARPSHTSQYLCASSEPGKGNSPLHFGNGTRLTVT.

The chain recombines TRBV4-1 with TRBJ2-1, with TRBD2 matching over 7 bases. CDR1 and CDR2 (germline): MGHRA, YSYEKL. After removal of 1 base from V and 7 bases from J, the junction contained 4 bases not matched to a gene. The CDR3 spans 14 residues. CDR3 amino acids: CASSQVLGGNEQFF. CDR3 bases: TGCGCCAGCAGCCAAGTTTTGGGGGGGAATGAGCAGTTCTTC.

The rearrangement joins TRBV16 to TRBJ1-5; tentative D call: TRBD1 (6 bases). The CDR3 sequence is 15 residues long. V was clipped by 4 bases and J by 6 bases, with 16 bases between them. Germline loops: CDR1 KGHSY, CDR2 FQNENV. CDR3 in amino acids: CASSLSTGRIQPQHF. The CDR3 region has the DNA TGTGCCAGCAGCCTTTCCACAGGGAGAATTCAGCCCCAGCATTTT. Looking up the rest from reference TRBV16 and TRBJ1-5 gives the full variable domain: GEEVAQTPKHLVRGEGQKAKLYCAPIKGHSYVFWYQQVLKNEFKFLISFQNENVFDETGMPKERFSAKCLPNSPCSLEIQATKLEDSAVYFCASSLSTGRIQPQHFGDGTRLSIL.

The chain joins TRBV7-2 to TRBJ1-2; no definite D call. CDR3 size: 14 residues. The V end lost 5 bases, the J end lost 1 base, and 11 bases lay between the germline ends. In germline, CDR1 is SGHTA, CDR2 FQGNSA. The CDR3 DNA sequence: TGTGCCAGCAGCCCCCGGGCGGTTAACTATGGCTACACCTTC. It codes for CASSPRAVNYGYTF.

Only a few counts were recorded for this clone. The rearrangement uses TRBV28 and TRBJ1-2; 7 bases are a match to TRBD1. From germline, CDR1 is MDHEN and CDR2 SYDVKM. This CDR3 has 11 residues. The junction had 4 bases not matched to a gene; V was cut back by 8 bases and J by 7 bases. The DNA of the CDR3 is TGTGCCAGCGGCAGGGGGAGTGGCTACACCTTC. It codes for CASGRGSGYTF.

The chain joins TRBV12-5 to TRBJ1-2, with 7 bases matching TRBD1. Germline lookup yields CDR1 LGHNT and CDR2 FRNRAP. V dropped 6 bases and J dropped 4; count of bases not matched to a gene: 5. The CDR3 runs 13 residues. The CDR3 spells CASGPSGGYGYTF. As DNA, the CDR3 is TGTGCTAGTGGGCCTTCAGGGGGCTATGGCTACACCTTC.

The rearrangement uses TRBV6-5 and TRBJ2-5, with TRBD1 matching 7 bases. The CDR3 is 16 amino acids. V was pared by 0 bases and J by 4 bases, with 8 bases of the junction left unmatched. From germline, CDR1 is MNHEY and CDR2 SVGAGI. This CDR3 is CASSYSEDRPLETQYF. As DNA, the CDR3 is TGTGCCAGCAGTTACTCGGAGGACAGGCCCCTAGAGACCCAGTACTTC.

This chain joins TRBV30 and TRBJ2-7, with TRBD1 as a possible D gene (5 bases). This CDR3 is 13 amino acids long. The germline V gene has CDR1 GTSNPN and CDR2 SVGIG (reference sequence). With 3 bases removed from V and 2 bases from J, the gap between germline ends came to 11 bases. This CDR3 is CAWRKDKTYEQYF. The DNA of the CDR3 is TGTGCCTGGAGGAAGGACAAAACCTACGAGCAGTACTTC. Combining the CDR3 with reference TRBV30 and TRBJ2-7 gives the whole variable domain SQTIHQWPATLVQPVGSPLSLECTVEGTSNPNLYWYRQAAGRGLQLLFYSVGIGQISSEVPQNLSASRPQDRQFILSSKKLLLSDSGFYLCAWRKDKTYEQYFGPGTRLTVT.

The CDR3 is CASSDPSGGSSYEQYF. CDR3 DNA: TGTGCCAGCAGTGACCCTAGCGGGGGGAGCTCCTACGAGCAGTACTTC. The chain employs TRBV6-1 and TRBJ2-7; 11 nucleotides line up with TRBD2. V shed 3 bases and J 0 bases; nucleotides not matched to a gene: 4. CDR1 and CDR2 (germline): MNHNS, SASEGT. The CDR3 is made up of 16 amino acids.

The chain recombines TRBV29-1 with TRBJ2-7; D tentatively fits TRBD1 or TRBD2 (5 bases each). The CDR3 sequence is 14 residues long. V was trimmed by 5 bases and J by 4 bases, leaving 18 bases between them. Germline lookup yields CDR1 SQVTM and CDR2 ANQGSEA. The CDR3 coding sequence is TGCAGCGTTATGGGGCCTGGGGGACCTTACGAGCAGTACTTC. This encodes CSVMGPGGPYEQYF.

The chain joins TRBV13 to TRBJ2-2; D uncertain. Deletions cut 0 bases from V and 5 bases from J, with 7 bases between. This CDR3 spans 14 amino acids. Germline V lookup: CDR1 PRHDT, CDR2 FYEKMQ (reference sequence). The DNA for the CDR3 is TGTGCCAGCAGCTTAGGAGAACCGACCGGGGAGCTGTTTTTT. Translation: CASSLGEPTGELFF.

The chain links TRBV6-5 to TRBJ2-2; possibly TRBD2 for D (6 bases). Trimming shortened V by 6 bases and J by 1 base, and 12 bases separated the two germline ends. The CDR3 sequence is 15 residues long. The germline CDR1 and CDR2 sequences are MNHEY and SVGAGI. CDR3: CASRRGTLNTGELFF. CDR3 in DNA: TGTGCCAGCAGACGGGGGACTTTGAACACCGGGGAGCTGTTTTTT.

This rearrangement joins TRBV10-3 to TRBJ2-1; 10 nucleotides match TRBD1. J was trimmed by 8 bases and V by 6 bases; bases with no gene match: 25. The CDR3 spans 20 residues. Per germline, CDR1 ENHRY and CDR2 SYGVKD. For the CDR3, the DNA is TGTGCCATCAGGGATTTTAGCGGGACAGGGGAAGGATGGACGGCGGATGAGCAGTTCTTC. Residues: CAIRDFSGTGEGWTADEQFF.